The clone carrying this T cell receptor beta chain was picked up many times. No antigen is known for it. The sequence runs out 3 residues before the end of the CDR3; the remainder is reconstructed from the germline J gene. Caucasian heritage predominated among both patients and controls. The sample originates from a study of T cell clonality in common variable immunodeficiency. General study results and limits: CVID subjects had higher TCRbeta clonality than healthy controls, most marked in about a third.

The CDR3 is 13 amino acids. Trimming left V 7 bases short and J 4 bases short, with 13 bases between. Germline V CDR1 and CDR2: LNHDA, SQIVND (reference sequence). Control and CVID samples contributed equal amounts of genomic DNA. Here immunoSEQ multiplex PCR was the method, and the copy in TCRdb shows in-frame clones only, minus some. The sample gives some 64,000 clones, none seen only once, and the top ten clones hold 1.7%. The sample taken for sequencing was peripheral blood mononuclear cells. The receptor's source is a person aged 18 to 75 in good health. The chain couples TRBV19 to TRBJ1-1, with D perhaps matching TRBD1 (6 bases). The sequenced CDR3 bases are TGTGCCAGTAATCTGAGGGGGGGCACTGAA. Amino acid sequence: CASNLRGGTE. The CDR3 as a whole reads CASNLRGGTEAFF. Using reference TRBV19 and TRBJ1-1 for the parts outside the CDR3, the full variable domain is DGGITQSPKYLFRKEGQNVTLSCEQNLNHDAMYWYRQDPGQGLRLIYYSQIVNDFQKGDIAEGYSVSREKKESFPLTVTSAQKNPTAFYLCASNLRGGTEAFFGQGTRLTVV.